Presented here are 9 T cell receptor beta chains from one specimen sequenced in a study of OX40 agonist ivuxolimab in advanced cancers. TCRdb's table, derived via immunoSEQ multiplex PCR, lists solely in-frame clones and lacks some. The sample has some 40,000 clones; approximately 90% are singletons. Sequenced material: CD4+ or CD8+ T cells sorted from blood, taken in a trial of the OX40 agonist ivuxolimab. These receptors were taken from an adult with an advanced solid tumor such as melanoma, head and neck, liver or kidney cancer.

The chain links TRBV6-6 to TRBJ2-2; no definite D call. CDR3 size: 13 residues. In germline, CDR1 is MNHNY, CDR2 SVGAGI (reference sequence). V was pared by 2 bases and J by 7 bases, with 8 bases between. The CDR3: CASSYRVDGELFF. Here the CDR3 DNA reads TGTGCCAGCAGTTACAGGGTGGACGGGGAGCTGTTTTTT.

This chain connects TRBV5-5 to TRBJ1-3, with D unclear. The CDR3 contains 12 residues. V gave up 0 bases and J gave up 11 bases, with 9 bases separating them. Germline-derived CDR1 and CDR2 are SGHKS and YYEKEE (reference sequence). CDR3 sequence: CASSLEAGPIYF. The CDR3 region has the DNA TGTGCCAGCAGCTTGGAGGCGGGCCCCATATATTTT.

The chain links TRBV5-6 to TRBJ1-3; D unclear. CDR1 and CDR2 from the germline V gene are SGHDT and YYEEEE. The V end lost 4 bases, the J end lost 0 bases, and 11 bases lay between the germline ends. The CDR3 contains 15 residues. The DNA of the CDR3 is TGTGCCAGCAGCCCAACTCCTACCTCTGGAAACACCATATATTTT. As protein: CASSPTPTSGNTIYF.

This sequence joins TRBV6-5 and TRBJ2-5; D gene ambiguous. V lost 3 bases and J lost 4, with 18 bases in between. Germline lookup yields CDR1 MNHEY and CDR2 SVGAGI. The CDR3 totals 16 residues. The CDR3 is CASSYLTVQSLETQYF. The CDR3 DNA reads TGTGCCAGCAGTTATCTGACCGTACAGAGTCTAGAGACCCAGTACTTC.

The V and J genes are TRBV4-1 and TRBJ1-1; D unresolved. The CDR3 sequence is 15 residues long. V was trimmed by 0 bases and J by 1 base, leaving 9 bases between them. Germline V CDR1 and CDR2: MGHRA, YSYEKL. The CDR3 sequence: CASSQDLVWNTEAFF. The CDR3, as DNA: TGCGCCAGCAGCCAAGACCTGGTGTGGAACACTGAAGCTTTCTTT.

The V gene is TRBV6-6, the J gene TRBJ2-5; D is undetermined. The V gene lost 8 bases and the J gene lost 5 bases, with 9 bases spanning the gap. Germline CDR1 and CDR2: MNHNY and SVGAGI (reference sequence). This CDR3 spans 11 amino acids. In DNA, the CDR3 is TGTGCCAGCGTGTCATCGGAGACCCAGTACTTC. This codes for CASVSSETQYF.

V usage is TRBV7-9 and J usage is TRBJ1-4; the D gene is possibly TRBD1 (5 bases). The CDR3 loop spans 16 amino acids. Germline V gene data show CDR1 as SEHNR and CDR2 as FQNEAQ (reference sequence). Trimming cost V 1 base and J 2 bases, with 11 bases left between them. DNA of the CDR3: TGTGCCAGCAGCTTAGGAGCCCAGGGTACTAATGAAAAACTGTTTTTT. It encodes CASSLGAQGTNEKLFF.

This chain joins TRBV19 and TRBJ2-1; D unclear. The V end was cut by 0 bases, the J end by 3 bases, with 21 bases between. The germline V gene encodes CDR1 LNHDA and CDR2 SQIVND (reference sequence). CDR3 length equals 19 residues. The CDR3 bases are TGTGCCAGTAGTATAGATAATTTGGGCGCTCTCAACTTCTACAATGAGCAGTTCTTC. Protein product: CASSIDNLGALNFYNEQFF.

The count of this clone is one. The gene calls are TRBV4-1 and TRBJ2-7; TRBD1 aligns across 9 bases. CDR1 is MGHRA, CDR2 YSYEKL, per germline. The CDR3 contains 16 residues. Unmatched junction bases numbered 10, after V lost 0 bases and J lost 7 bases. DNA for the CDR3: TGCGCCAGCAGCCAAGATACCGGGACAGGGTCCCTGGAGCAGTACTTC. It is translated as CASSQDTGTGSLEQYF.